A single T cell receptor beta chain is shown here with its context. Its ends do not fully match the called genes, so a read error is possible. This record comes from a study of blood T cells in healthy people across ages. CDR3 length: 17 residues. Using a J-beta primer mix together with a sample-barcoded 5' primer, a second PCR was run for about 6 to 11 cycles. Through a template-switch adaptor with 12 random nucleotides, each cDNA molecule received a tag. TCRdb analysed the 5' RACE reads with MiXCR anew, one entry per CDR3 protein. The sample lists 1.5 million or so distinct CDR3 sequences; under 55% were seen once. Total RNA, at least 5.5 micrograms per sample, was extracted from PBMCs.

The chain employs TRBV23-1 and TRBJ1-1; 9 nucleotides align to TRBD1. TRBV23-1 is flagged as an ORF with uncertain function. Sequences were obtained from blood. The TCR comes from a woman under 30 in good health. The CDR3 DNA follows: TGCGCCAGTAGTCAACGGGAGGGGGGACAGGGCCTCACTGAAGCTTTCTTT. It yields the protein CASSQREGGQGLTEAFF.